Reported below is one TCR beta chain. Its antigen is unknown. Qualities for individual bases were not recorded, and no much larger clone is one base off. Sequencing was carried out with an Illumina HiSeq 2500. TCR beta libraries were prepared by quantitative 5'-RACE with molecular barcodes. As for the authors' bioinformatics: Disease-linked TCR variants were identified with a new computational method built on a probabilistic model of VDJ rearrangement. TCRdb reran the public reads through fastp at Q25 and MiXCR, keeping productive beta chains. Entries that share a CDR3 protein sequence are merged under the most common genes and DNA. The V and J calls were determined by TCRdb, not by the authors. The sample includes 350,000 or so distinct CDR3 sequences, with roughly 14% observed a single time. Of the sample, less than 1.1% is held by the ten largest clones. This sample was taken from a study of CD8 T cells in ankylosing spondylitis (dated by TCRdb to about 2017). Broadly, across the study: T cell receptor beta repertoires were profiled in healthy donors and ankylosing spondylitis patients so that disease-linked TCR variants could be found. Peripheral blood was sampled, and synovial fluid was also collected from ankylosing spondylitis patients. The full study cohort was made up of under 30 ankylosing spondylitis patients and some 100 healthy donors. Overall study results and their limits: According to the report, matched synovial fluid samples from ankylosing spondylitis patients were significantly enriched for the disease-linked clones. Some motif variants had previously been reported in the synovial fluid and blood of reactive arthritis patients, which suggests shared mechanisms of disease initiation. In peripheral blood, the disease-linked clones were found at relatively low frequencies and had a CD8+ phenotype. A TCR beta motif made up of several highly homologous amino acid variants appeared to be characteristic of blood from ankylosing spondylitis patients.

V gives up 0 bases and J gives up 1 base, and the segment between their germline ends measures 3 bases. From the cysteine up to the phenylalanine, the CDR3 has a length of 14 residues. Only the CDR3 DNA stays, 42 bases, in frame from base 1. The germline V gene sets CDR1 to MGHRA and CDR2 to YSYEKL. The sequence came from a male donor with ankylosing spondylitis or in good health (not recorded which). The rearranged segments are TRBV4-1 and TRBJ2-2; the D gene identity is not certain. Source material: blood, either unsorted or a sorted T cell fraction (not recorded which). The base sequence is TGCGCCAGCAGCCAAGAGAGGAACACCGGGGAGCTGTTTTTT. Its protein product is CASSQERNTGELFF.